These T cell receptor beta chains were read from a single sample in a study of cytomegalovirus exposure and HLA in healthy donors. Assay used: immunoSEQ multiplex PCR; TCRdb lists only in-frame clones, some missing. The repertoire holds 75,000 to 95,000 clones, with around 85% as singletons. The sample comprised PBMCs. Receptor source: a man aged 18 to 29 in good health and CMV-seronegative. CDR3s include the opening cysteine and the closing phenylalanine or tryptophan. A D gene is named only where the DNA matches it firmly. Only some rows state a clone size, as once, few, many or a class for expanded clones.

d_call | clone_size | j_call | v_call | cdr3_nt | cdr3_aa
. | once | TRBJ2-5 | TRBV25-1 | TGTGCCAGCAGTGAACGAGGCAGGGGAGAGACCCAGTACTTC | CASSERGRGETQYF
. | . | TRBJ2-5 | TRBV29-1 | TGCAGCGTTGCTACTCAGGGTCGAGAGACCCAGTACTTC | CSVATQGRETQYF
TRBD1 | . | TRBJ1-2 | TRBV4-3 | TGCGCCAGCAGCCTCGTTGGAGGGACAGAGGTGACCTACACCTTC | CASSLVGGTEVTYTF
. | . | TRBJ1-1 | TRBV29-1 | TGCAGCGTCTCAGAAAACACTGAAGCTTTCTTT | CSVSENTEAFF
TRBD1 | . | TRBJ2-7 | TRBV6-5 | TGTGCCAGCAGCTACCGGGACAGCTCCTACGAGCAGTACTTC | CASSYRDSSYEQYF
. | . | TRBJ1-6 | TRBV30 | TGTGCCTGGTCGGGTCACAATTCACCCCTCCACTTT | CAWSGHNSPLHF
. | . | TRBJ1-2 | TRBV11-2 | TGTGCCAGCAGCGCAACAGGGAACGGCTACACCTTC | CASSATGNGYTF
. | . | TRBJ2-7 | TRBV27 | TGTGCCAGCAGTTTAGAGTCGGGATCCTCCTACGAGCAGTACTTC | CASSLESGSSYEQYF
TRBD1 | . | TRBJ2-7 | TRBV4-3 | TGCGCCAGCAGCCACCACCAGGGACAGGGGGCGGGTGAGCAGTACTTC | CASSHHQGQGAGEQYF
. | . | TRBJ1-2 | TRBV7-2 | TGTGCCAGCAGCGTCCTTTCCGGCTACACCTTC | CASSVLSGYTF
. | . | TRBJ1-2 | TRBV30 | TGTGCCTGGAGGGGAGGGGGGGGCTATGGCTACACCTTC | CAWRGGGGYGYTF
. | . | TRBJ2-5 | TRBV5-4 | TGTGCCAGCAGCTTGCCAGGACAGGGAGGGGAGACCCAGTACTTC | CASSLPGQGGETQYF
. | . | TRBJ2-7 | TRBV5-1 | TGCGCCAGCAGCTTGGCGACGGGCTACGAGCAGTACTTC | CASSLATGYEQYF
. | . | TRBJ1-3 | TRBV19 | TGTGCCAGTTCCCTGGACAGATCAAGCTCTGGAAACACCATATATTTT | CASSLDRSSSGNTIYF
. | . | TRBJ1-2 | TRBV2 | TGTGCCAGCAGTGGGACAGCACATGGCTACACCTTC | CASSGTAHGYTF
TRBD1 | . | TRBJ2-1 | TRBV6-5 | TGTGCCAGCAGTGGGGACAGGGGAAGCAATGAGCAGTTCTTC | CASSGDRGSNEQFF
. | . | TRBJ2-2 | TRBV1 | TGCACCAGCAGCCACGGTAGCGGGAGGAACACCGGGGAGCTGTTTTTT | CTSSHGSGRNTGELFF
TRBD1 | . | TRBJ2-1 | TRBV6-6 | TGTGCCACCAAAGAAAGACAGGGAGTGAATGAGCAGTTCTTC | CATKERQGVNEQFF
. | . | TRBJ1-5 | TRBV7-2 | TGTGCCAGCAGCTTAACCGGCCAGGGTGATCAGCCCCAGCATTTT | CASSLTGQGDQPQHF
TRBD1 | few | TRBJ1-1 | TRBV10-3 | TGTGCCATCCAGGGGGCCAGGGGGACTGAAGCTTTCTTT | CAIQGARGTEAFF
. | . | TRBJ1-6 | TRBV30 | TGTGCCTGGAGTGGAAGGATCAGGGTAAATTCACCCCTCCACTTT | CAWSGRIRVNSPLHF
. | once | TRBJ2-7 | TRBV7-9 | TGTGCCAGCAGCGATGAGACGGGGTCTTTATACGAGCAGTACTTC | CASSDETGSLYEQYF
. | few | TRBJ1-5 | TRBV6-5 | TGTGCCAGCAGTTCATCGATCGGGACAAGCAATCAGCCCCAGCATTTT | CASSSSIGTSNQPQHF
TRBD2 | once | TRBJ2-7 | TRBV28 | TGTGCCAGCAGTGCGCCGGGACTAGGATCCTACGAGCAGTACTTC | CASSAPGLGSYEQYF
. | . | TRBJ2-1 | TRBV27 | TGTGCCAGCAGCGAACTCGACAGGAATGAGCAGTTCTTC | CASSELDRNEQFF
. | . | TRBJ2-1 | TRBV18 | TGTGCCAGCTCACTTAGCAATGAGCAGTTCTTC | CASSLSNEQFF
. | . | TRBJ2-5 | TRBV7-6 | TGTGCCAGCAGCTTTTTAGGGGGGGGACAAGAGACCCAGTACTTC | CASSFLGGGQETQYF
. | . | TRBJ1-2 | TRBV6-1 | TGTGCCAGCAGTGAAGCGCTCAGGGCCTCTCTGGGCTACACCTTC | CASSEALRASLGYTF
TRBD2 | . | TRBJ2-3 | TRBV5-1 | TGCGCCAGCAGCCTGGGACTAGCGGATGGCACAGATACGCAGTATTTT | CASSLGLADGTDTQYF
TRBD1 | . | TRBJ1-2 | TRBV7-9 | TGTGCCAGCAGACAAGGACAGGGGCCCCCCTATGGCTACACCTTC | CASRQGQGPPYGYTF
. | once | TRBJ1-5 | TRBV11-2 | TGTGCCAGCAGCTTAGGGGGGCAAGCTAGCAATCAGCCCCAGCATTTT | CASSLGGQASNQPQHF
. | . | TRBJ2-7 | TRBV6-5 | TGTGCCAGCAGTTACCGGGGGGCCGACGAGCAGTACTTC | CASSYRGADEQYF
. | few | TRBJ1-2 | TRBV6-5 | TGTGCCAGCAGGGGTGACAGGATCTATGGCTACACCTTC | CASRGDRIYGYTF
. | once | TRBJ1-2 | TRBV7-2 | TGTGCCAGCAGCCATGATGGATGGCGCGGAAACTATGGCTACACCTTC | CASSHDGWRGNYGYTF
TRBD1 | . | TRBJ1-2 | TRBV5-6 | TGTGCCAGCAGGGATCGGGACAGAGACTATGGCTACACCTTC | CASRDRDRDYGYTF
. | once | TRBJ1-1 | TRBV18 | TGTGCCAGCTCACCGAGTACCCTCGAAGCTTTCTTT | CASSPSTLEAFF
TRBD2 | . | TRBJ2-7 | TRBV5-6 | TGTGCCAGCAGCTCCCTGGGACTAGCGGAATACGAGCAGTACTTC | CASSSLGLAEYEQYF
. | . | TRBJ1-1 | TRBV5-4 | TGTGCCAGCAGCTTTGGGGCCGGACGTGGGACTGAAGCTTTCTTT | CASSFGAGRGTEAFF
. | . | TRBJ1-2 | TRBV5-1 | TGCGCCAGCAGCTCTGACGTGGGGTTGGGGCGCTACACCTTC | CASSSDVGLGRYTF
. | . | TRBJ1-1 | TRBV29-1 | TGCAGCGTTGTGAGGACAACGAACACTGAAGCTTTCTTT | CSVVRTTNTEAFF
TRBD1 | . | TRBJ1-5 | TRBV5-1 | TGCGCCAGCAGCTCCGGGACAGGGAATCAGCCCCAGCATTTT | CASSSGTGNQPQHF
TRBD1 | few | TRBJ1-1 | TRBV7-8 | TGTGCCAGCAGCTTACGGGACAGGGGTCTGAACACTGAAGCTTTCTTT | CASSLRDRGLNTEAFF
. | few | TRBJ1-5 | TRBV7-9 | TGTGCCAGCAGCCCGGGCGGGGACGTCGGTTTTAGGAGCAATCAGCCCCAGCATTTT | CASSPGGDVGFRSNQPQHF
TRBD2 | . | TRBJ2-1 | TRBV7-2 | TGTGCCAGCAGCCCTCGGACTAGCGGAGGCAATGAGCAGTTCTTC | CASSPRTSGGNEQFF
. | once | TRBJ1-2 | TRBV9 | TGTGCCAGCAGCCCCCCCAGTGGACTCTATGGCTACACCTTC | CASSPPSGLYGYTF
TRBD2 | . | TRBJ2-1 | TRBV11-3 | TGTGCCAGCAGCTTAGACCCACGACTAGCGGGGATTAAGGTAGGGCAGTTCTTC | CASSLDPRLAGIKVGQFF
. | . | TRBJ1-5 | TRBV10-2 | TGCGCCAGCAGAAAGACAGAGAGCAATCAGCCCCAGCATTTT | CASRKTESNQPQHF
TRBD2 | few | TRBJ2-3 | TRBV4-3 | TGCGCCAGCAGCCAAGCGGCGCTAGCGGGAGGGGAAGATACGCAGTATTTT | CASSQAALAGGEDTQYF
TRBD1 | . | TRBJ1-2 | TRBV7-8 | TGTGCCAGCAGCTTAGCGGGTGGGACAGGCGATGGCTACACCTTC | CASSLAGGTGDGYTF
. | . | TRBJ1-1 | TRBV27 | TGTGCCAGCAGTTTAAGACTAGGCACTGAAGCTTTCTTT | CASSLRLGTEAFF
. | . | TRBJ1-1 | TRBV6-6 | TGTGCCAGCAGCCTTGGAGGAATAGACATGAACACTGAAGCTTTCTTT | CASSLGGIDMNTEAFF
. | . | TRBJ2-1 | TRBV30 | TGTGCCTGGCGACCCCCCGAGGCCTACAATGAGCAGTTCTTC | CAWRPPEAYNEQFF
TRBD1 | once | TRBJ2-7 | TRBV9 | TGTGCCAGCAGCGAGCGAGGGACAGCGATGGTTGAGCAGTACTTC | CASSERGTAMVEQYF
TRBD1 | . | TRBJ1-2 | TRBV2 | TGTGCCAGCAGTGTACTACAGGGGGCGTTTTATGGCTACACCTTC | CASSVLQGAFYGYTF
TRBD1 | . | TRBJ2-5 | TRBV27 | TGTGCCAGCAATTCCGGGACAGGGAAAGAGACCCAGTACTTC | CASNSGTGKETQYF
TRBD1 | . | TRBJ2-7 | TRBV29-1 | TGCAGCGTTGAAAAGGACAGGGGCTACGAGCAGTACTTC | CSVEKDRGYEQYF